The following is a T cell receptor (beta chain) sequence with its context. The V gene's germline CDR1 is LNHDA and CDR2 SQIVND (reference sequence). The CDR3 sequence is 17 residues long. V lost 4 bases to trimming and J lost 5 bases; unmatched junction nucleotides: 16. The sample belongs to a study of blood T cell repertoires in COVID-19. Study-wide context: Material from acute and convalescent COVID-19 was sourced from the United States, Italy and Spain.

Per the authors' pipeline: Reference gene primer amplification gave estimated nucleated cell counts. Profiling relied on immunoSEQ multiplex PCR, and the TCRdb table lists in-frame clones only, not all of them. Clonal size and the V and J genes are those of that table, whereas D and trimming came from the DNA. The repertoire includes about 210,000 clones, about 90% of them detected once, and 1% to 1.5% sits in the top ten. Material for sequencing was peripheral blood. The rearrangement joins TRBV19 to TRBJ1-1; 7 bases agree with TRBD1. The receptor comes from a man aged 25 to 40 with acute or convalescent COVID-19. This chain's CDR3 is CASSTRTGPGVRTEAFF. The CDR3 DNA sequence: TGTGCCAGTAGTACCCGGACAGGCCCGGGGGTAAGGACTGAAGCTTTCTTT.